The rows below give T cell receptor beta chains drawn from one sample of a study of T cells in Graves' hyperthyroidism and ophthalmopathy. TCRdb processed the multiplex PCR reads anew with MiXCR; each CDR3 protein has one entry. This sample has about 510,000 distinct CDR3 sequences; about 45% occur once, and the top ten carry about two fifths. Sequenced: peripheral blood or thyroid tissue (not recorded which). The receptors come from an adult woman with Graves' disease, either hyperthyroidism or ophthalmopathy (not recorded which). The CDR3 runs from the conserved cysteine through the conserved F or W. D genes are given only for firm matches. Not every row has a clone size; where given, it reads once, few, many or a size class.

TRBJ1-1 | - | TRBV2 | - | CASRLELNTEAFF | TGTGCCAGCAGACTCGAATTGAACACTGAAGCTTTCTTT
TRBJ1-2 | - | TRBV10-3 | - | CAITEWRGDGYTF | TGTGCCATCACCGAATGGAGGGGTGATGGCTACACCTTC
TRBJ1-1 | few | TRBV7-9 | TRBD1 | CASSGTGRTEAFF | TGTGCCAGCAGCGGGACAGGGCGGACTGAAGCTTTCTTT
TRBJ2-7 | few | TRBV7-8 | - | CASSNGQAYEQYF | TGTGCCAGCAGCAACGGACAAGCCTACGAGCAGTACTTC
TRBJ1-3 | many | TRBV4-2 | - | CASSQDRSSGNTIYF | TGTGCCAGCAGCCAAGATAGGAGCTCTGGAAACACCATATATTTT
TRBJ2-7 | - | TRBV29-1 | - | CSVDPMDGPYEQYF | TGCAGCGTTGACCCCATGGACGGTCCCTACGAGCAGTACTTC
TRBJ2-2 | many | TRBV7-9 | - | CASSLGTQTTGELFF | TGTGCCAGCAGCTTAGGGACTCAAACCACCGGGGAGCTGTTTTTT
TRBJ1-6 | - | TRBV7-9 | - | CASSNTEYNPPLHF | TGTGCCAGCAGCAATACAGAATATAATCCACCCCTCCACTTT
TRBJ2-5 | many | TRBV7-9 | TRBD2 | CASSPPGLAGQTQYF | TGTGCCAGCAGCCCTCCGGGACTAGCGGGGCAGACCCAGTACTTC
TRBJ1-3 | many | TRBV7-2 | TRBD1 | CASSSARQGTGNTIYF | TGTGCCAGCAGCTCAGCTAGACAGGGAACTGGAAACACCATATATTTT
TRBJ2-7 | few | TRBV7-9 | TRBD1 | CASRPPLRTGTYEQYF | TGTGCCAGCAGACCGCCGCTAAGGACAGGGACCTACGAGCAGTACTTC
TRBJ2-7 | - | TRBV20-1 | TRBD2 | CSAREPGLAGGREQYF | TGCAGTGCTAGGGAACCGGGACTAGCGGGAGGGCGCGAGCAGTACTTC
TRBJ1-2 | - | TRBV10-2 | - | CASSLRSVGTLVYGYTF | TGTGCCAGCAGCCTTCGCTCAGTCGGGACACTCGTCTATGGCTACACCTTC
TRBJ2-5 | - | TRBV19 | TRBD2 | CASSVREQETQYF | TGTGCCAGTAGTGTGCGGGAGCAAGAGACCCAGTACTTC
TRBJ1-1 | few | TRBV20-1 | - | CSARLGGQPLEAFF | TGCAGTGCTAGATTGGGGGGTCAGCCCCTCGAAGCTTTCTTT
TRBJ1-1 | - | TRBV20-1 | - | CSATQFVLGTEAFF | TGCAGTGCGACGCAGTTTGTGTTGGGCACTGAAGCTTTCTTT